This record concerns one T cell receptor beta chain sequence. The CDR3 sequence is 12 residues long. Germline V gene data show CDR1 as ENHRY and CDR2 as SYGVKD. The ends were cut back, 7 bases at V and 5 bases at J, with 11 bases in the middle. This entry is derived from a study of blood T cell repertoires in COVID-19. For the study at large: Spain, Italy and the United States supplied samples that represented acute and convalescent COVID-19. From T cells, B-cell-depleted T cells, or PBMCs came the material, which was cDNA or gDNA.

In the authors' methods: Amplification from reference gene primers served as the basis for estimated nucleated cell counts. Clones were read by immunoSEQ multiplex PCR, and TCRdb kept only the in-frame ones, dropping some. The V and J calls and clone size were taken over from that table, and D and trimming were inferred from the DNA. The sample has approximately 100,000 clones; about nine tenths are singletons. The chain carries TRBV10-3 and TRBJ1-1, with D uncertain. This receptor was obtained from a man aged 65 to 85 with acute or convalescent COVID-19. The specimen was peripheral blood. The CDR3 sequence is CAINKGGTEAFF. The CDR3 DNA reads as TGTGCCATCAATAAGGGAGGGACTGAAGCTTTCTTT.